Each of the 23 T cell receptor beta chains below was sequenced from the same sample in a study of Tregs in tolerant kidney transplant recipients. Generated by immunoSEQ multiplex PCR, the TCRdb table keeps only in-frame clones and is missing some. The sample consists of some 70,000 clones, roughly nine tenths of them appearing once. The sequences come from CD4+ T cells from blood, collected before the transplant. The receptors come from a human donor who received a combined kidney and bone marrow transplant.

CDR3 sequence reads: CASSRLGYGYTF. CDR3 coding DNA: TGTGCCAGCAGTAGACTGGGCTATGGCTACACCTTC. V and J are TRBV27 and TRBJ1-2; no definite D call. Germline CDR1 and CDR2: MNHEY and SMNVEV (reference sequence). V lost 5 bases and J 4 bases, leaving 8 bases between the germline ends. The CDR3 has 12 residues.

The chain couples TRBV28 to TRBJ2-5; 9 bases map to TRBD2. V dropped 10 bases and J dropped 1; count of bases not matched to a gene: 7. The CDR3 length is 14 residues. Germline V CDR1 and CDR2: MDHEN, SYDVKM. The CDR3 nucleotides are TGTGCCATCACCGCTAGCGGGGCCCAAGAGACCCAGTACTTC. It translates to CAITASGAQETQYF.

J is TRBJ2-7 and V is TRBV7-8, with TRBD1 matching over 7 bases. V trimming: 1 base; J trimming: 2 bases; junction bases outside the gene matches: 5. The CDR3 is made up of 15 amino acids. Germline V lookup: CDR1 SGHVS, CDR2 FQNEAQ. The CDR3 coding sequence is TGTGCCAGCAGCTTAGGTCAGGGGGTTCCCTACGAGCAGTACTTC. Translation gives CASSLGQGVPYEQYF.

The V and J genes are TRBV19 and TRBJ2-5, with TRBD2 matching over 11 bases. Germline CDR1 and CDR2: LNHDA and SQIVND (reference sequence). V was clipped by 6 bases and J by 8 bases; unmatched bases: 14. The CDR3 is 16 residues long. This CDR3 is CASSTQLAGGVGTQYF. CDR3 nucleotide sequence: TGTGCCAGTAGCACCCAGCTAGCGGGAGGAGTTGGAACCCAGTACTTC.

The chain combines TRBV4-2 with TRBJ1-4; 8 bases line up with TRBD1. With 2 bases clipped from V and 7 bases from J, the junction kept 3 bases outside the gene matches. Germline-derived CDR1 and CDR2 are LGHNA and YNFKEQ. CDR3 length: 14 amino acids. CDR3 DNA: TGTGCCAGCAGCCAACAGGGGGCCGGTGAAAAACTGTTTTTT. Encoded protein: CASSQQGAGEKLFF.

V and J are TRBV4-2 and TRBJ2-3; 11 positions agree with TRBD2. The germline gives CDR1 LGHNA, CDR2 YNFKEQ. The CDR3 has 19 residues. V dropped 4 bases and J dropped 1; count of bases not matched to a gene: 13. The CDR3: CASSLPGSGRAWGTDTQYF. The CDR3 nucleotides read TGTGCCAGCAGCCTCCCCGGTAGCGGGAGGGCCTGGGGCACAGATACGCAGTATTTT.

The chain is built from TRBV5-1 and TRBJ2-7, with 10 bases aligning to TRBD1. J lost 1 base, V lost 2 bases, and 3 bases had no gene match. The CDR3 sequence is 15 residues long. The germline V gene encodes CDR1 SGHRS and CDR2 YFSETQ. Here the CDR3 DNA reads TGCGCCAGCAGCTTCCGGGACAGGGGTTCCTACGAGCAGTACTTC. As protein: CASSFRDRGSYEQYF.

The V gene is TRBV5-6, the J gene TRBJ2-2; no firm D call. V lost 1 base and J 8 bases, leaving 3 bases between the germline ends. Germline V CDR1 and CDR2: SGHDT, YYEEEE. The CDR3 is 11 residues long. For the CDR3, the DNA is TGTGCCAGCAGCTTGTCGGGGGAGCTGTTTTTT. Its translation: CASSLSGELFF.

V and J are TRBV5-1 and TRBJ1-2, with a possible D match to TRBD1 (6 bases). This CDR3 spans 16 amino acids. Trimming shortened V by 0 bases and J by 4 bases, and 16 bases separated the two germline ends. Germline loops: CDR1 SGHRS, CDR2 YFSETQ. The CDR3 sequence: CASSLGTGRVGYGYTF. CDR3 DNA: TGCGCCAGCAGCTTGGGAACAGGGAGAGTTGGCTATGGCTACACCTTC.

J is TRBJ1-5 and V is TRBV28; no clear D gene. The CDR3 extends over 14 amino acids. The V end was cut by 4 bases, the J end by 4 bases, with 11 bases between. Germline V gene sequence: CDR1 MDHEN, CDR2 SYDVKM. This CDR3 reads CASSSPERNQPQHF. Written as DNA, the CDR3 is TGTGCCAGCAGTTCTCCGGAGAGGAATCAGCCCCAGCATTTT. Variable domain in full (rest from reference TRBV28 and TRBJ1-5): DVKVTQSSRYLVKRTGEKVFLECVQDMDHENMFWYRQDPGLGLRLIYFSYDVKMKEKGDIPEGYSVSREKKERFSLILESASTNQTSMYLCASSSPERNQPQHFGDGTRLSIL.

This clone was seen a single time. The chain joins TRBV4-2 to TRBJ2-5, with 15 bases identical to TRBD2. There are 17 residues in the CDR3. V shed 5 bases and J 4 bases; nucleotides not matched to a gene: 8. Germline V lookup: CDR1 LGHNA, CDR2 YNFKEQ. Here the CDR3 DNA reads TGTGCCAGCAGCGTAGGAGGACTAGCGGGAGGGGCAGAGACCCAGTACTTC. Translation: CASSVGGLAGGAETQYF.

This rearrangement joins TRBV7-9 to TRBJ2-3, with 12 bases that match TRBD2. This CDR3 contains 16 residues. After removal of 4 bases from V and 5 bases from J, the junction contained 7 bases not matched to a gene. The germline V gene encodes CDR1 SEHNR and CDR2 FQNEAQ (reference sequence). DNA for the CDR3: TGTGCCAGCAGCTCAAGGACTAGCGGGACCTTAGATACGCAGTATTTT. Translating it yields CASSSRTSGTLDTQYF.

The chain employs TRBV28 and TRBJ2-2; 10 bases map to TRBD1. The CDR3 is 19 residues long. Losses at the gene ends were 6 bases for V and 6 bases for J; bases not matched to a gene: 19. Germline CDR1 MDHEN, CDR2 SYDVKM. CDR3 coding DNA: TGTGCCAGCAGCCCCAAAAGATACCGGGACAGGGGTCAGCCCGGGGAGCTGTTTTTT. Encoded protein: CASSPKRYRDRGQPGELFF.

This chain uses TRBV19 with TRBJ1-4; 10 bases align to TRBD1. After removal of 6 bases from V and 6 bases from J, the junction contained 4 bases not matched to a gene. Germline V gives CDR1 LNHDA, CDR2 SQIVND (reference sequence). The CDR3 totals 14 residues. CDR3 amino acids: CASRTGTGDEKLFF. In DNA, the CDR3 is TGTGCCAGTAGGACCGGGACAGGGGATGAAAAACTGTTTTTT.

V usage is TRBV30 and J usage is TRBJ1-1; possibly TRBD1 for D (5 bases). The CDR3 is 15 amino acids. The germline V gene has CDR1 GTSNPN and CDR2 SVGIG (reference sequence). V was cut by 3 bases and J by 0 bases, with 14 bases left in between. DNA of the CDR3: TGTGCCTGGAGATGGGGGGGATACATGAACACTGAAGCTTTCTTT. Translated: CAWRWGGYMNTEAFF.

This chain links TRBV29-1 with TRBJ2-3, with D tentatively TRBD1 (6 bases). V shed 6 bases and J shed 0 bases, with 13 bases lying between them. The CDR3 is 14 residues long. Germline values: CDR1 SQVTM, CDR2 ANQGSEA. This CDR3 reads CSVTDRASTDTQYF. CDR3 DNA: TGCAGCGTCACGGACAGAGCTAGCACAGATACGCAGTATTTT.

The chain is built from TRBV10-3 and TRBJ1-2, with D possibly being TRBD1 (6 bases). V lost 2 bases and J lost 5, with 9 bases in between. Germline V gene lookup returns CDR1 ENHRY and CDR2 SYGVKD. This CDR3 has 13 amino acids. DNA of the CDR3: TGTGCCATCAGTGAGGACAGGAGTTATGGCTACACCTTC. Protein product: CAISEDRSYGYTF.

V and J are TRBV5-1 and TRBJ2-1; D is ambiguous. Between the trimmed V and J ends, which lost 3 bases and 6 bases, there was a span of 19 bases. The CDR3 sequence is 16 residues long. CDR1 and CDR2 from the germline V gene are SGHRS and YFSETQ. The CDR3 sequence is CASSSPWRGNRNEQFF. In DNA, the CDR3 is TGCGCCAGCAGCTCCCCCTGGCGCGGCAATCGCAATGAGCAGTTCTTC.

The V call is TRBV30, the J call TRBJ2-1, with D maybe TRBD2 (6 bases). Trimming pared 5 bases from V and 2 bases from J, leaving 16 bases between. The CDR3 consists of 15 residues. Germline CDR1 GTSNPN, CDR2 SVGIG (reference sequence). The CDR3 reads CAWGIREFAYNEQFF. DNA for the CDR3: TGTGCCTGGGGGATCCGGGAGTTTGCCTACAATGAGCAGTTCTTC.

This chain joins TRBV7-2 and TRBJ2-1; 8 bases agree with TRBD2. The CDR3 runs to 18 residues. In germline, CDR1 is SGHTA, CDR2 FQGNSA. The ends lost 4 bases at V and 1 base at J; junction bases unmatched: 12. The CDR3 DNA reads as TGTGCCAGCAGCTCCGGACTCCGCGGGAGGTCGTCCTACAATGAGCAGTTCTTC. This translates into CASSSGLRGRSSYNEQFF.

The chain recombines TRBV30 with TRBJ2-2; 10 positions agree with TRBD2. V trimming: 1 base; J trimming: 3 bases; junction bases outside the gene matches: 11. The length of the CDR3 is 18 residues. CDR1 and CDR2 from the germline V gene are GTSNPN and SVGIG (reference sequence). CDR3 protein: CAWSESLAGAGDTGELFF. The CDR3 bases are TGTGCCTGGAGTGAGAGTCTAGCGGGAGCCGGGGACACCGGGGAGCTGTTTTTT.

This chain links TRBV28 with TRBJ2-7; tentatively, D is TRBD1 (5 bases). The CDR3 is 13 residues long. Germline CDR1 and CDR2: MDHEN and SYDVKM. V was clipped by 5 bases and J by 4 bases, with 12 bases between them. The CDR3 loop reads CASSPRRGYEQYF. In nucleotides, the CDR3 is TGTGCCAGCAGTCCACGTAGGGGTTACGAGCAGTACTTC.

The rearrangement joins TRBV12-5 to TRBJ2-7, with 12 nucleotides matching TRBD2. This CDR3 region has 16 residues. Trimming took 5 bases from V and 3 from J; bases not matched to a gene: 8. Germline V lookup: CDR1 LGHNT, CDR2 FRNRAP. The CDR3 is CASGSTTSGSIYEQYF. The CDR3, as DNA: TGTGCTAGTGGTAGTACGACTAGCGGGAGTATCTACGAGCAGTACTTC.